The 25 T cell receptor beta chains below come from one sample, sequenced in a study of beta chain features in type 1 diabetes (dated 2018 in TCRdb). The library was built by means of the immunoSEQ multiplex PCR assay. The entire amount of isolated RNA was reverse transcribed using the High Capacity cDNA Reverse Transcription Kit, so the sequenced TCRB transcripts were expressed ones. TCRdb provides this immuneACCESS table in a form limited to in-frame rearrangements. Some clones are lacking; in checked studies, under half of them reflect an unresolved V gene, and why the rest are absent is not known. Across this sample there are some 410,000 clones, with around 10% seen only once. The ten largest clones take up around 0.05% of the sample. Sequences were obtained from naive CD4+ T cells from blood. The label giving this sample's cell subset or site can be read as: true naive CD4+ T cells. The receptors stem from a woman younger than 35 in good health.

The chain is built from TRBV7-2 and TRBJ1-1; D is unclear. CDR1 is SGHTA, CDR2 FQGNSA, per germline. The CDR3 length is 11 residues. V lost 5 bases to trimming and J lost 5 bases, with 6 bases between them. The CDR3 bases are TGTGCCAGCAGCCCGAAAACTGAAGCTTTCTTT. Residues: CASSPKTEAFF.

This clone was counted only a few times. This same CDR3 is encoded by further DNA sequences in the sample. The V gene is TRBV7-9, the J gene TRBJ2-3, with D uncertain. CDR1 and CDR2 from the germline V gene are SEHNR and FQNEAQ (reference sequence). The CDR3 runs 13 residues. V dropped 3 bases and J dropped 6 bases, with 10 bases sitting between them. The CDR3 loop is CASSLVLGDTQYF. Here the CDR3 DNA reads TGTGCCAGCAGCTTGGTCCTTGGCGATACGCAGTATTTT.

V usage is TRBV19 and J usage is TRBJ2-1, with 11 nucleotides matching TRBD2. Germline-derived CDR1 and CDR2 are LNHDA and SQIVND (reference sequence). With V trimmed by 0 bases and J by 10 bases, 5 bases remained unmatched. The CDR3 length is 15 residues. CDR3 loop: CASSIDTSGRGEQFF. DNA of the CDR3: TGTGCCAGTAGTATAGATACTAGCGGGAGAGGGGAGCAGTTCTTC.

This sequence joins TRBV5-1 and TRBJ2-3, with 10 bases fitting TRBD2. The CDR3 loop spans 16 amino acids. Germline values: CDR1 SGHRS, CDR2 YFSETQ. V lost 4 bases, J lost 5 bases, and 10 bases stayed unmatched. Written as DNA, the CDR3 is TGCGCCAGCAGCCCCCAAGCGGGAGGGCCTCAAGATACGCAGTATTTT. Amino acids: CASSPQAGGPQDTQYF.

This clone showed up many times. V gene TRBV29-1 combines with J gene TRBJ2-1; unclear D gene. The V and J ends lost 3 bases and 5 bases respectively, with 14 bases between them. The CDR3 extends over 14 amino acids. The germline V gene has CDR1 SQVTM and CDR2 ANQGSEA. CDR3 DNA sequence: TGCAGCGTTGATTCACAGACCCCGAACAATGAGCAGTTCTTC. This codes for CSVDSQTPNNEQFF.

This chain joins TRBV6-5 and TRBJ1-2, with TRBD1 identical over 7 bases. Germline trimming cut 5 bases from V and 4 bases from J; bases unmatched to any gene: 10. The CDR3 is made up of 15 amino acids. The germline CDR1 and CDR2 sequences are MNHEY and SVGAGI. CDR3 sequence reads: CASSRADRASYGYTF. In DNA form, the CDR3 reads TGTGCCAGCAGTCGAGCCGACAGGGCCTCCTATGGCTACACCTTC.

V usage is TRBV5-5 and J usage is TRBJ2-5; tentative D call: TRBD1 (6 bases). The length of the CDR3 is 13 residues. V dropped 5 bases and J dropped 3 bases, with 11 bases sitting between them. CDR1 SGHKS and CDR2 YYEKEE come from the germline V gene (reference sequence). CDR3: CASSFPGEETQYF. The CDR3 DNA is TGTGCCAGCAGTTTTCCAGGGGAAGAGACCCAGTACTTC.

The table lists this clone with a few counts. This sequence joins TRBV4-3 and TRBJ2-7, with D unresolved. The CDR3 length is 13 residues. V was trimmed by 0 bases and J by 4 bases, leaving 7 bases between them. The germline V gene encodes CDR1 LGHNA and CDR2 YSLEER. The CDR3 loop reads CASSQDSRYEQYF. The CDR3 DNA is TGCGCCAGCAGCCAAGACAGTCGGTACGAGCAGTACTTC.

The chain carries TRBV14 and TRBJ2-2; TRBD2 agrees at 9 bases. The germline gives CDR1 SGHDN, CDR2 FVKESK. V gave up 3 bases and J gave up 5 bases; unmatched junction bases: 4. This CDR3 contains 15 residues. CDR3 residues: CASSQREGRTGELFF. The CDR3 DNA follows: TGTGCCAGCAGCCAGCGGGAGGGCCGGACCGGGGAGCTGTTTTTT.

This clone was seen a few times. The chain has TRBV4-3 and TRBJ2-7; D is unclear. Germline V gene data show CDR1 as LGHNA and CDR2 as YSLEER. The CDR3 is made up of 14 amino acids. Trimming pared 0 bases from V and 2 bases from J, leaving 8 bases between. CDR3 protein: CASSQDLEAYEQYF. The CDR3 nucleotides are TGCGCCAGCAGCCAAGATCTTGAGGCCTACGAGCAGTACTTC.

This clone came up a few times. The rearrangement uses TRBV19 and TRBJ2-4; 9 bases match TRBD1. The V and J ends lost 4 bases and 6 bases, in that order; junction bases with no gene match: 7. Germline CDR1 is LNHDA and CDR2 is SQIVND (reference sequence). The CDR3 loop spans 15 amino acids. CDR3 nucleotides: TGTGCCAGTAGTAGGGCGGGACAGGGAACAAACATTCAGTACTTC. Protein sequence: CASSRAGQGTNIQYF. The complete variable domain, with remaining parts taken from reference TRBV19 and TRBJ2-4, reads DGGITQSPKYLFRKEGQNVTLSCEQNLNHDAMYWYRQDPGQGLRLIYYSQIVNDFQKGDIAEGYSVSREKKESFPLTVTSAQKNPTAFYLCASSRAGQGTNIQYFGAGTRLSVL.

This clone has a handful of counts. The genes are TRBV19 and TRBJ1-1; maybe TRBD1 (5 bases). V lost 0 bases, J lost 2 bases, and 10 bases lay in between. The CDR3 sequence is 15 residues long. CDR1 and CDR2 (germline): LNHDA, SQIVND (reference sequence). The CDR3 region has the DNA TGTGCCAGTAGTATAGAGTACAGGCGTAACACTGAAGCTTTCTTT. The encoded protein is CASSIEYRRNTEAFF. The complete variable domain, with remaining parts taken from reference TRBV19 and TRBJ1-1, reads DGGITQSPKYLFRKEGQNVTLSCEQNLNHDAMYWYRQDPGQGLRLIYYSQIVNDFQKGDIAEGYSVSREKKESFPLTVTSAQKNPTAFYLCASSIEYRRNTEAFFGQGTRLTVV.

The chain carries TRBV25-1 and TRBJ2-1, with D maybe TRBD1 (5 bases). The CDR3 extends over 14 amino acids. The germline gives CDR1 MGHDK, CDR2 SYGVNS. The ends were cut back, 2 bases at V and 8 bases at J, with 13 bases in the middle. The CDR3 sequence is CASSEPSRVDEQFF. CDR3 nucleotide sequence: TGTGCCAGCAGTGAACCGTCCAGGGTCGATGAGCAGTTCTTC.

There are a few counts of this clone. CDR3 protein: CASSLDFRTNTEAFF. CDR3 in DNA: TGTGCCAGCAGCTTAGACTTCCGGACAAACACTGAAGCTTTCTTT. This rearrangement joins TRBV7-2 to TRBJ1-1, with a possible D match to TRBD1 (5 bases). Germline V gene sequence: CDR1 SGHTA, CDR2 FQGNSA. The CDR3 has 15 amino acids. Between the trimmed V and J ends, which lost 1 base and 2 bases, there was a span of 11 bases.

The chain uses TRBV5-1 and TRBJ2-1; tentative D call: TRBD1 (6 bases). The CDR3 sequence is 15 residues long. CDR1 and CDR2 (germline): SGHRS, YFSETQ. Trimming pared 2 bases from V and 8 bases from J, leaving 17 bases between. The CDR3 region has the DNA TGCGCCAGCAGCTTAGGGCAGGGGTTTGGTGATGAGCAGTTCTTC. Its protein is CASSLGQGFGDEQFF.

CDR3 loop: CASSLTSRDSYEQYF. The CDR3 DNA is TGTGCCAGCTCATTGACTAGCAGGGACTCCTACGAGCAGTACTTC. The chain links TRBV18 to TRBJ2-7, with 7 bases identical to TRBD2. This CDR3 contains 15 residues. CDR1 and CDR2 (germline): KGHSH, LQKENI. J gave up 0 bases and V 5 bases, and 7 bases lay outside the gene matches. Full variable domain (outside the CDR3, taken from reference TRBV18 and TRBJ2-7): NAGVMQNPRHLVRRRGQEARLRCSPMKGHSHVYWYRQLPEEGLKFMVYLQKENIIDESGMPKERFSAEFPKEGPSILRIQQVVRGDSAAYFCASSLTSRDSYEQYFGPGTRLTVT.

The chain couples TRBV5-6 to TRBJ1-2; possibly TRBD1 for D (6 bases). This CDR3 is 15 amino acids long. Germline CDR1 reads SGHDT; CDR2 reads YYEEEE. V shed 4 bases and J shed 4 bases, with 17 bases lying between them. CDR3 nucleotide sequence: TGTGCCAGCAGCACGAAGGGGGGCGGATTCTATGGCTACACCTTC. This sequence encodes CASSTKGGGFYGYTF.

The genes are TRBV9 and TRBJ1-1; D is ambiguous. Trimming shortened V by 0 bases and J by 8 bases, and 11 bases separated the two germline ends. The V gene's germline CDR1 is SGDLS and CDR2 YYNGEE. The CDR3 loop spans 13 amino acids. The CDR3 sequence: CASSVAPGREAFF. The CDR3 bases are TGTGCCAGCAGCGTAGCTCCGGGGAGAGAAGCTTTCTTT.

The gene calls are TRBV7-3 and TRBJ2-1; possible D gene TRBD2, 6 bases. The CDR3 consists of 16 residues. Trimming removed 4 bases at V and 0 bases at J, with 13 bases between. In germline, CDR1 is SGHTA, CDR2 FQGTGA. The CDR3 reads CASSSHSGHSYNEQFF. DNA of the CDR3: TGTGCCAGCAGCTCTCATAGCGGACACTCCTACAATGAGCAGTTCTTC.

This clone was observed a few times. The chain has TRBV9 and TRBJ2-5, with D possibly TRBD2 on 6 matching bases. CDR1 and CDR2 from the germline V gene are SGDLS and YYNGEE. The V and J ends lost 0 bases and 2 bases respectively, with 14 bases between them. The CDR3 has 16 amino acids. Written as DNA, the CDR3 is TGTGCCAGCAGCGTAGCCTCCGGGAGTGGGCAAGAGACCCAGTACTTC. Translation: CASSVASGSGQETQYF.

This sequence joins TRBV28 and TRBJ1-1; TRBD1 agrees at 9 bases. The V segment lost 4 bases and the J segment 1 base; nucleotides outside the gene matches: 4. The CDR3 is made up of 15 amino acids. Germline CDR1 reads MDHEN; CDR2 reads SYDVKM. The CDR3 loop reads CASSSGQGTNTEAFF. CDR3 nucleotide sequence: TGTGCCAGCAGTTCGGGACAGGGTACGAACACTGAAGCTTTCTTT.

The J gene is TRBJ2-2, the V gene TRBV13, with D tentatively TRBD1 or TRBD2 (5 bases each). The CDR3 totals 15 residues. Per germline, CDR1 PRHDT and CDR2 FYEKMQ (reference sequence). The germline V and J ends were trimmed by 5 bases and 1 base, with 11 bases remaining between them. CDR3 nucleotide sequence: TGTGCCAGCAGCCCGGGGCTGAGGAACACCGGGGAGCTGTTTTTT. Translating it yields CASSPGLRNTGELFF.

This clone was observed a few times. The chain recombines TRBV28 with TRBJ2-7; D might be TRBD1 (6 bases). Germline values: CDR1 MDHEN, CDR2 SYDVKM. Trimming removed 5 bases at V and 5 bases at J, with 16 bases between. The CDR3 totals 14 residues. CDR3 coding DNA: TGTGCCAGCAGTCCCGCAGACAGGAACCACGAGCAGTACGTC. This translates into CASSPADRNHEQYV.

V usage is TRBV2 and J usage is TRBJ1-1; no clear D gene. This CDR3 is built from 13 residues. V was clipped by 5 bases and J by 6 bases, with 13 bases between them. The germline V gene encodes CDR1 SNHLY and CDR2 FYNNEI. The CDR3 loop reads CASSPQPGAEAFF. DNA of the CDR3: TGTGCCAGCAGTCCACAACCGGGCGCTGAAGCTTTCTTT.

In its sample, this clone was seen a few times. The V gene is TRBV7-2, the J gene TRBJ2-5; D may be TRBD1 (5 bases). The CDR3 consists of 14 residues. The V end lost 3 bases, the J end lost 3 bases, and 11 bases lay between the germline ends. Germline values: CDR1 SGHTA, CDR2 FQGNSA. Here the CDR3 DNA reads TGTGCCAGCAGCTTCCAGACAGCGAAAGAGACCCAGTACTTC. Protein: CASSFQTAKETQYF.